The 20 T cell receptor beta chains below come from one sample, sequenced in a study of CD8 T cells in Susac syndrome (dated by TCRdb to between 2018 and 2021). Libraries were made using the immunoSEQ multiplex PCR assay. RNA was extracted using the RNeasy kit, and roughly 0.5 to 1 microgram was reverse transcribed with random hexamers. TCRdb handled the public reads itself, with Q25 trimming in fastp and clone calling in MiXCR, and kept productive beta chains. CDR3 protein sequences are deduplicated, and each keeps its most common genes and DNA. Present in this sample are approximately 230,000 distinct CDR3 sequences, over 85% of which were seen just once. The ten largest clones represent roughly 0.072% of the sample. Sequenced: CD4+ T cells from PBMCs. These receptors all stem from a human donor with multiple sclerosis.

V usage is TRBV2 and J usage is TRBJ2-5; D ambiguous. Germline CDR1 and CDR2: SNHLY and FYNNEI. This CDR3 spans 12 amino acids. V gave up 8 bases and J gave up 5 bases, with 12 bases separating them. CDR3 nucleotide sequence: TGTGCCAGCTCCTTCGTCGTCGAGACCCAGTACTTC. It yields the protein CASSFVVETQYF.

This clonotype has a single count. The chain combines TRBV4-1 with TRBJ1-6; 9 bases align to TRBD1. V was clipped by 5 bases and J by 6 bases; unmatched bases: 11. The CDR3 runs to 17 residues. Germline CDR1 reads MGHRA; CDR2 reads YSYEKL. As DNA, the CDR3 is TGCGCCAGCAGCAATCACTTAGTACAGGGGGCTAATTCACCCCTCCACTTT. It specifies CASSNHLVQGANSPLHF.

This sequence joins TRBV7-2 and TRBJ1-4; D call uncertain. Germline V gene sequence: CDR1 SGHTA, CDR2 FQGNSA. Trimming removed 5 bases from V and 3 bases from J, with 16 bases in between. The length of the CDR3 is 16 residues. This chain's CDR3 is CASSRTSAMANEKLFF. The CDR3 nucleotides are TGTGCCAGCAGCCGGACCAGTGCCATGGCTAATGAAAAACTGTTTTTT.

V gene TRBV30 combines with J gene TRBJ1-6; no clear D. The V gene lost 0 bases and the J gene lost 6 bases, with 9 bases spanning the gap. The CDR3 has 14 residues. Germline values: CDR1 GTSNPN, CDR2 SVGIG (reference sequence). The CDR3 sequence: CAWSVSPGNSPLHF. CDR3 bases: TGTGCCTGGAGTGTATCCCCGGGTAATTCACCCCTCCACTTT.

The V and J genes are TRBV5-6 and TRBJ1-1; the match to TRBD1 covers 12 bases. The CDR3 contains 16 residues. The V gene's germline CDR1 is SGHDT and CDR2 YYEEEE. V lost 4 bases and J lost 5; bases outside the gene matches: 9. CDR3 in DNA: TGTGCCAGCAGCATCGGGACAGGGGGCGTATTAACTGAAGCTTTCTTT. Translating gives CASSIGTGGVLTEAFF. Variable domain in full (rest from reference TRBV5-6 and TRBJ1-1): DAGVTQSPTHLIKTRGQQVTLRCSPKSGHDTVSWYQQALGQGPQFIFQYYEEEERQRGNFPDRFSGHQFPNYSSELNVNALLLGDSALYLCASSIGTGGVLTEAFFGQGTRLTVV.

The rearrangement links TRBV29-1 to TRBJ2-1; TRBD2 matches 8 bases. The CDR3 length is 17 residues. CDR1 SQVTM and CDR2 ANQGSEA come from the germline V gene. The trim removed 6 bases at V and 1 base at J, leaving 14 bases unmatched. The CDR3 sequence is CSVKREKRGVSYNEQFF. CDR3 coding DNA: TGCAGCGTAAAGCGGGAGAAGAGGGGAGTGTCCTACAATGAGCAGTTCTTC.

V and J are TRBV7-9 and TRBJ2-1, with a possible D match to TRBD1 (5 bases). Trimming took off 4 bases at V and 6 bases at J, with 16 bases between the two ends. Germline V gene lookup returns CDR1 SEHNR and CDR2 FQNEAQ (reference sequence). The CDR3 length is 15 residues. The CDR3 sequence is CASSSGAWSGNEQFF. The CDR3 DNA sequence: TGTGCCAGCAGCTCTGGGGCGTGGTCAGGCAATGAGCAGTTCTTC.

The chain is built from TRBV6-2 or TRBV6-3 and TRBJ1-5, with D possibly TRBD1 on 5 matching bases. V was clipped by 6 bases and J by 6 bases, with 9 bases between them. There are 12 residues in the CDR3. Germline V lookup: CDR1 MNHEY, CDR2 SVGEGT. The CDR3 DNA sequence: TGTGCCAGCAGGTCAGGGAGTCAGCCCCAGCATTTT. The encoded protein is CASRSGSQPQHF.

This clonotype was found once. The rearrangement links TRBV29-1 to TRBJ2-5; TRBD2 aligns across 11 bases. CDR1 is SQVTM, CDR2 ANQGSEA, per germline. J was trimmed by 5 bases and V by 7 bases; bases with no gene match: 6. CDR3 length equals 13 residues. The CDR3 bases are TGCAGCGCCGCGACTAGCGGGGAGGAGACCCAGTACTTC. Its translation is CSAATSGEETQYF.

The V gene is TRBV5-1, the J gene TRBJ2-3; the match to TRBD2 covers 8 bases. The CDR3 spans 15 residues. Germline CDR1 SGHRS, CDR2 YFSETQ. V was pared by 2 bases and J by 2 bases, with 4 bases of the junction left unmatched. DNA of the CDR3: TGCGCCAGCAGCTTAAATAGCGGGAACACAGATACGCAGTATTTT. Its protein product is CASSLNSGNTDTQYF.

This chain uses TRBV30 with TRBJ1-4; D is unclear. The germline V gene has CDR1 GTSNPN and CDR2 SVGIG (reference sequence). V shed 2 bases and J shed 8 bases, with 12 bases lying between them. The CDR3 is 13 residues long. CDR3 amino acids: CAWSSRTGEKLFF. As DNA, the CDR3 is TGTGCCTGGAGTTCTCGGACGGGAGAAAAACTGTTTTTT. The whole variable domain, remainder taken from reference TRBV30 and TRBJ1-4, is SQTIHQWPATLVQPVGSPLSLECTVEGTSNPNLYWYRQAAGRGLQLLFYSVGIGQISSEVPQNLSASRPQDRQFILSSKKLLLSDSGFYLCAWSSRTGEKLFFGSGTQLSVL.

This clonotype was seen once. This chain links TRBV11-2 with TRBJ1-1, with D perhaps matching TRBD1 (6 bases). Germline V gives CDR1 SGHAT, CDR2 FQNNGV. This CDR3 region has 15 residues. The germline V and J ends were trimmed by 6 bases and 5 bases, with 19 bases remaining between them. CDR3 in amino acids: CASRYVGGRRTEAFF. CDR3 sequence (DNA): TGTGCCAGCAGATACGTCGGGGGGCGTCGGACTGAAGCTTTCTTT.

The V gene is TRBV4-1, the J gene TRBJ2-3; the D gene is possibly TRBD2 (6 bases). Trimming cost V 3 bases and J 0 bases, with 13 bases left between them. The CDR3 length is 16 residues. Germline CDR1 MGHRA, CDR2 YSYEKL. The CDR3 region has the DNA TGCGCCAGCAGCCAGCCCCGGCGGGGTAGCACAGATACGCAGTATTTT. Translating gives CASSQPRRGSTDTQYF.

The chain employs TRBV23-1 and TRBJ2-7, with D unresolved. TRBV23-1 is an ORF, and what it does is uncertain. Trimming stripped 0 bases from V and 6 bases from J, with 15 bases between. The CDR3 is 15 amino acids. The CDR3 bases are TGCGCCAGCAGTCAATCGGACCCCAGTCGCTTCGAGCAGTACGTC. Translated, it gives CASSQSDPSRFEQYV.

V and J are TRBV6-1 and TRBJ2-3; D possibly matches TRBD1 or TRBD2 (5 bases each). CDR1 MNHNS and CDR2 SASEGT come from the germline V gene. The V end lost 6 bases, the J end lost 1 base, and 14 bases lay between the germline ends. This CDR3 comprises 15 residues. The CDR3 sequence is CASRQSGTRTDTQYF. Written as DNA, the CDR3 is TGTGCCAGCAGGCAATCCGGGACCCGCACAGATACGCAGTATTTT.

The chain links TRBV20-1 to TRBJ1-2; the match to TRBD1 covers 9 bases. Trimming removed 1 base from V and 2 bases from J; junction bases left unmatched: 2. The CDR3 consists of 14 residues. Germline V CDR1 and CDR2: DFQATT, SNEGSKA (reference sequence). The CDR3 here is CSARGTGANYGYTF. CDR3 bases: TGCAGTGCTAGAGGGACAGGGGCAAACTATGGCTACACCTTC.

The chain employs TRBV12-3 or TRBV12-4 and TRBJ2-1; D is unclear. The CDR3 sequence is 12 residues long. Trimming took 2 bases from V and 10 from J, leaving 9 bases between them. CDR3 region: CASSLRVQEQFF. CDR3 DNA: TGTGCCAGCAGTTTACGGGTTCAGGAGCAGTTCTTC.

The chain recombines TRBV18 with TRBJ2-3, with D tentatively TRBD1 (6 bases). The CDR3 length is 15 residues. V dropped 3 bases and J dropped 1 base, with 11 bases sitting between them. Per the germline V gene, CDR1 is KGHSH and CDR2 is LQKENI. Here the CDR3 reads CASSPTGLRTDTQYF. The DNA for the CDR3 is TGTGCCAGCTCACCGACAGGACTCCGCACAGATACGCAGTATTTT.

This chain links TRBV4-2 with TRBJ2-7; D unclear. The CDR3 extends over 14 amino acids. V lost 0 bases to trimming and J lost 4 bases, with 10 bases between them. Per the germline V gene, CDR1 is LGHNA and CDR2 is YNFKEQ. This CDR3 reads CASSQDVQGYEQYF. DNA of the CDR3: TGTGCCAGCAGCCAAGATGTACAAGGATACGAGCAGTACTTC.

The chain carries TRBV7-2 and TRBJ1-6, with TRBD1 identical over 7 bases. V trimming: 5 bases; J trimming: 5 bases; junction bases outside the gene matches: 6. Germline V gene data show CDR1 as SGHTA and CDR2 as FQGNSA. The CDR3 covers 15 residues. CDR3 region: CASSTRQGDNSPLHF. CDR3 coding DNA: TGTGCCAGCAGCACGAGACAGGGTGATAATTCACCCCTCCACTTT.